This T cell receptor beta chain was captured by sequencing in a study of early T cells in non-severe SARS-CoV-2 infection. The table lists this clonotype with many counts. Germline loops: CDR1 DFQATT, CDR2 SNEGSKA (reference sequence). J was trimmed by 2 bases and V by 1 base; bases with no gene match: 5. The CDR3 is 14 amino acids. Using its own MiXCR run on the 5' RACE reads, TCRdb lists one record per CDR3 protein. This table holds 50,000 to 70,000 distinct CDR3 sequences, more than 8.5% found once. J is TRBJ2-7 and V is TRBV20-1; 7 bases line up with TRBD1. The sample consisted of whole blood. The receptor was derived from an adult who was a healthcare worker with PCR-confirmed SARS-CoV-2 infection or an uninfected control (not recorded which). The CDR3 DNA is TGCAGTGCTAGAGTCGGGCAGGGGGCCTACGAGCAGTACTTC. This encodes CSARVGQGAYEQYF.